The rows below give T cell receptor beta chains drawn from one sample of a study of blood T cell repertoires in COVID-19. Sequencing used immunoSEQ multiplex PCR; TCRdb keeps in-frame clones, though not all of them. The sample carries around 130,000 clones, around nine tenths recorded once. The sequencing sample was made of peripheral blood. The receptors stem from a woman aged 45-65 years with acute or convalescent COVID-19. Each CDR3 is given with its conserved first and last residue. A D gene is named only where the DNA matches it firmly. Only some rows state a clone size, as once, few, many or a class for expanded clones.

size | J | V | D | CDR3 | DNA
. | TRBJ1-2 | TRBV7-2 | . | CASSATGPYGYTF | TGTGCCAGCAGCGCTACAGGCCCCTATGGCTACACCTTC
. | TRBJ1-3 | TRBV19 | . | CASSIRDNSGNTIYF | TGTGCCAGTAGTATAAGGGACAACTCTGGAAACACCATATATTTT
. | TRBJ2-2 | TRBV7-2 | TRBD2 | CASSLAYLGGGTTGELFF | TGTGCCAGCAGCTTAGCCTATCTTGGCGGGGGGACTACCGGGGAGCTGTTTTTT
. | TRBJ1-5 | TRBV5-6 | . | CASSRTVNQPQHF | TGTGCCAGCAGCAGGACAGTAAACCAGCCCCAGCATTTT
. | TRBJ1-2 | TRBV19 | . | CASSIGQGYTF | TGTGCCAGTAGTATAGGACAGGGCTACACCTTC
. | TRBJ2-7 | TRBV12-5 | . | CASGPGEARYEQYF | TGTGCTAGTGGACCAGGGGAAGCTCGCTACGAGCAGTACTTC
few | TRBJ2-6 | TRBV5-6 | . | CASSLFSAGANVLTF | TGTGCCAGCAGCTTGTTTTCGGCTGGGGCCAACGTCCTGACTTTC
. | TRBJ1-1 | TRBV9 | TRBD1 | CASSVAGQGQAFF | TGTGCCAGCAGCGTTGCCGGACAGGGACAGGCTTTCTTT
many | TRBJ2-7 | TRBV9 | TRBD2 | CASSVFPGLGDEQYF | TGTGCCAGCAGCGTCTTCCCCGGACTAGGGGACGAGCAGTACTTC
. | TRBJ2-5 | TRBV19 | TRBD1 | CASSRDREGEETQYF | TGTGCCAGCTCACGGGACAGGGAGGGGGAAGAGACCCAGTACTTC
. | TRBJ2-3 | TRBV19 | . | CASSPRQASDTDTQYF | TGTGCCAGTAGTCCCAGACAGGCGTCGGACACAGATACGCAGTATTTT
. | TRBJ2-1 | TRBV28 | . | CASSLTSGNEQFF | TGTGCCAGCAGCCTTACTTCGGGCAATGAGCAGTTCTTC
. | TRBJ1-5 | TRBV19 | . | CASSVTADSNQPQHF | TGTGCCAGTAGTGTGACAGCTGATAGCAATCAGCCCCAGCATTTT
. | TRBJ2-3 | TRBV15 | TRBD2 | CATSSRLTSGGPTDTQYF | TGTGCCACCAGCAGTCGTTTGACTAGCGGGGGGCCCACAGATACGCAGTATTTT
few | TRBJ1-4 | TRBV3-1/TRBV3-2 | . | CASSQDRVGEKLFF | TGTGCCAGCAGCCAAGACAGGGTTGGTGAAAAACTGTTTTTT
. | TRBJ1-2 | TRBV4-1 | . | CASSPSPGTPFDYGYTF | TGCGCCAGCAGCCCTTCACCCGGGACACCCTTTGATTATGGCTACACCTTC
. | TRBJ2-7 | TRBV7-9 | . | CASSLDLGASYEQYF | TGTGCCAGCAGCTTAGATTTGGGGGCATCCTACGAGCAGTACTTC
. | TRBJ1-6 | TRBV29-1 | . | CSVEGDGGSPLHF | TGCAGCGTTGAGGGGGACGGGGGTTCACCCCTCCACTTT
once | TRBJ1-1 | TRBV18 | . | CASLAVSEAFF | TGTGCCAGCCTCGCGGTTTCTGAAGCTTTCTTT
. | TRBJ1-5 | TRBV7-2 | . | CASSFQGGNQPQHF | TGTGCCAGCAGCTTCCAAGGGGGCAATCAGCCCCAGCATTTT
. | TRBJ1-1 | TRBV7-8 | . | CASSLAEVTEAFF | TGTGCCAGCAGCTTAGCGGAGGTGACTGAAGCTTTCTTT
few | TRBJ1-2 | TRBV27 | TRBD1 | CASSPIPGQGNGYTF | TGTGCCAGCAGCCCTATCCCGGGACAGGGAAATGGCTACACCTTC
once | TRBJ2-7 | TRBV19 | TRBD1 | CASNPGGTGSVQYF | TGTGCCAGTAATCCAGGAGGGACAGGATCAGTGCAGTACTTC
. | TRBJ1-6 | TRBV10-3 | . | CAISVEGGRSSPLHF | TGTGCCATCAGTGTGGAGGGGGGGCGGTCCTCACCCCTCCACTTT
. | TRBJ2-7 | TRBV2 | . | CASQNGWYEQYF | TGTGCCTCCCAGAACGGGTGGTACGAGCAGTACTTC
. | TRBJ2-1 | TRBV9 | TRBD2 | CASSVAFLAGSSYNEQFF | TGTGCCAGCAGCGTAGCTTTTCTAGCGGGAAGCTCCTACAATGAGCAGTTCTTC
. | TRBJ2-7 | TRBV19 | . | CASEGGPTGEQYF | TGTGCCTCCGAAGGGGGACCCACGGGGGAGCAGTACTTC
. | TRBJ2-2 | TRBV19 | TRBD1 | CASRRTGTNTGELFF | TGTGCCAGTAGGAGGACAGGGACGAACACCGGGGAGCTGTTTTTT
. | TRBJ2-2 | TRBV21-1 | . | CASSKITPAGHLYTGELFF | TGTGCCAGCAGCAAAATCACGCCGGCGGGTCACCTCTACACCGGGGAGCTGTTTTTT
few | TRBJ1-2 | TRBV3-1/TRBV3-2 | TRBD1 | CASSLNTGVRLGGYTF | TGTGCCAGCAGCCTAAATACAGGGGTGAGGCTCGGGGGCTACACCTTC
. | TRBJ1-5 | TRBV21-1 | . | CASSKLAGTNQPQHF | TGTGCCAGCAGCAAACTAGCCGGAACCAATCAGCCCCAGCATTTT
. | TRBJ1-2 | TRBV4-1 | . | CASSQARSGLTTYGYTF | TGCGCCAGCAGCCAAGCTCGATCAGGACTGACAACCTATGGCTACACCTTC
. | TRBJ2-4 | TRBV7-8 | . | CASSMQGSFFKNIQYF | TGTGCCAGCAGCATGCAGGGTAGCTTTTTCAAAAACATTCAGTACTTC
. | TRBJ1-3 | TRBV5-1 | . | CASSLDGYSGNTIYF | TGCGCCAGCAGCCTGGACGGGTACTCTGGAAACACCATATATTTT
. | TRBJ1-1 | TRBV7-2 | TRBD1 | CASSLRDRFEAFF | TGTGCCAGCAGCTTAAGGGACAGGTTTGAAGCTTTCTTT
. | TRBJ2-1 | TRBV6-1 | TRBD2 | CASRSRLADHNEQFF | TGTGCCAGCAGATCGAGACTAGCGGATCACAATGAGCAGTTCTTC
. | TRBJ1-6 | TRBV9 | . | CASAGQGLSPHSPLHF | TGTGCCAGCGCTGGGCAGGGGCTCAGCCCACATTCACCCCTCCACTTT